This T cell receptor beta chain stems from a study of shared clonotypes between healthy human individuals. V lost 2 bases, J lost 6 bases, and 14 bases lay in between. Germline lookup yields CDR1 SGHRS and CDR2 YFSETQ. CDR3 length: 15 residues. Only in-frame clones appear in the TCRdb table, and some are missing; sequencing was by immunoSEQ multiplex PCR. This table has around 1.6 million clones, 95% to 99% appearing once. The sample taken for sequencing was naive CD4+ T cells sorted from blood. Subset specified: CD45RA+ positively selected. This TCR was recovered from a man younger than 45 in good health. This chain joins TRBV5-1 and TRBJ1-4, with D uncertain. The CDR3 DNA sequence: TGCGCCAGCAGCTTCATCGGGTACGTTGATGAAAAACTGTTTTTT. Translating it yields CASSFIGYVDEKLFF.